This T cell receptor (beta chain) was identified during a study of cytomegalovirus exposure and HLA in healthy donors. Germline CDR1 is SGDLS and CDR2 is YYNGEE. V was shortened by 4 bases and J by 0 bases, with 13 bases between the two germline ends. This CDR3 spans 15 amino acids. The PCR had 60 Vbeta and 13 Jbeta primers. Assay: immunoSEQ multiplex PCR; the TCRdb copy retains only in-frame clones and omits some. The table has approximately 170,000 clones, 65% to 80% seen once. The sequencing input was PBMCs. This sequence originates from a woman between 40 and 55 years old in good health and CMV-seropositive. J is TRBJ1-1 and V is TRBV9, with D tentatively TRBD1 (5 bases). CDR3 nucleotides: TGTGCCAGCAGCCCTCGGGGGAGCATGAACACTGAAGCTTTCTTT. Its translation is CASSPRGSMNTEAFF.